This is a list of T cell receptor beta chains from one sample in a study of regulatory T cells in long-lasting Graves disease. TCRdb ran MiXCR on the multiplex PCR reads and lists one entry per CDR3 protein. The sample records around 420,000 distinct CDR3 sequences, around 15% being singletons. The sequenced sample was peripheral blood mononuclear cells (PBMCs), obtained at new diagnosis, from a patient treated with antithyroid drugs. These receptors all come from a female donor with Graves disease. The CDR3 runs from the conserved cysteine through the conserved F or W. The D gene is left open where the match is weak. Some rows mark clone size as missing; the rest say once, few, many or name a class of expanded clone.

V gene	J gene	clone size	D gene	CDR3 protein	CDR3 DNA
TRBV5-1	TRBJ2-7	many	.	CASSLAFPRREQYF	TGCGCCAGCAGCTTGGCCTTCCCCCGGAGAGAGCAGTACTTC
TRBV9	TRBJ1-2	.	.	CASSPTTNGESYTF	TGTGCCAGCAGCCCAACCACTAACGGGGAAAGCTACACCTTC
TRBV6-2/TRBV6-3	TRBJ1-5	many	.	CASSYEVGPLNQPQHF	TGTGCCAGCAGTTACGAGGTGGGTCCGCTGAATCAGCCCCAGCATTTT
TRBV2	TRBJ2-1	many	.	CASSDEGGSYNEQFF	TGTGCCAGCAGTGACGAGGGGGGCTCCTACAATGAGCAGTTCTTC
TRBV11-2	TRBJ2-1	many	.	CASRRTDSYNEQFF	TGTGCCAGCAGAAGAACAGATTCCTACAATGAGCAGTTCTTC
TRBV28	TRBJ2-5	many	.	CASSLFRETQYF	TGTGCCAGCAGTTTATTTCGGGAGACCCAGTACTTC
TRBV28	TRBJ1-5	many	.	CASSLRRASNQPQHF	TGTGCCAGCAGTTTACGGAGGGCCAGCAATCAGCCCCAGCATTTT
TRBV12-3/TRBV12-4	TRBJ2-5	many	.	CASTSDRGAQETQYF	TGTGCCAGCACCAGCGACCGGGGGGCCCAAGAGACCCAGTACTTC
TRBV7-9	TRBJ2-1	.	.	CASSPKDEQFF	TGTGCCAGCAGCCCAAAAGATGAGCAGTTCTTC
TRBV20-1	TRBJ1-2	.	.	CSARRVVGAYGYTF	TGCAGTGCTAGACGCGTCGTCGGGGCCTATGGCTACACCTTC
TRBV5-8	TRBJ2-7	many	.	CASSLRTSYEQYF	TGTGCCAGCAGCTTGAGAACGAGTTACGAGCAGTACTTC
TRBV11-2	TRBJ2-7	.	TRBD1	CASSWMVTGGSYEQYF	TGTGCCAGCAGTTGGATGGTGACAGGGGGTAGTTACGAGCAGTACTTC
TRBV12-3/TRBV12-4	TRBJ1-4	many	.	CASSLGERVRTNEKLFF	TGTGCCAGCAGTTTAGGGGAAAGGGTACGAACTAATGAAAAACTGTTTTTT
TRBV20-1	TRBJ1-6	many	TRBD1	CSATTGEAYNSPLHF	TGCAGTGCTACCACAGGGGAAGCCTATAATTCACCCCTCCACTTT
TRBV7-9	TRBJ2-1	.	.	CASSPRNTSSYNEQFF	TGTGCCAGCAGCCCGAGAAACACGAGCTCCTACAATGAGCAGTTCTTC
TRBV2	TRBJ1-4	many	.	CASRRRENEKLFF	TGTGCCAGCAGACGGAGAGAGAATGAAAAACTGTTTTTT
TRBV7-9	TRBJ1-1	many	TRBD1	CASSRTGGNTEAFF	TGTGCCAGCAGCCGGACAGGCGGGAACACTGAAGCTTTCTTT
TRBV11-2	TRBJ2-7	many	.	CASSLAAYGEQYF	TGTGCCAGCAGCTTAGCCGCCTACGGCGAGCAGTACTTC
TRBV27	TRBJ2-7	many	.	CASSLGGDLSYEQYF	TGTGCCAGCAGTTTAGGAGGCGACCTCTCCTACGAGCAGTACTTC
TRBV28	TRBJ2-7	many	TRBD2	CASSPGGQGLAAF	TGTGCCAGCAGCCCGGGGGGGCAAGGCCTAGCGGCCTTC
TRBV15	TRBJ2-7	many	TRBD2	CATSTNRLAGVPGYYEQYF	TGTGCCACCAGCACAAACCGACTAGCGGGGGTACCTGGCTACTACGAGCAGTACTTC
TRBV28	TRBJ2-1	few	TRBD2	CASSLGLAGVRIEQFF	TGTGCCAGCAGTTTGGGGCTAGCGGGAGTGAGGATTGAGCAGTTCTTC
TRBV2	TRBJ2-1	many	TRBD2	CASSEGSGVLLFQFF	TGTGCCAGCAGTGAGGGTAGCGGGGTTTTATTATTTCAGTTCTTC
TRBV29-1	TRBJ1-1	.	.	CSVADTEAFF	TGCAGCGTTGCCGACACTGAAGCTTTCTTT
TRBV28	TRBJ2-5	few	.	CASQGNRLDQETQYF	TGTGCCAGCCAGGGAAACCGACTAGACCAAGAGACCCAGTACTTC
TRBV24-1	TRBJ2-4	few	.	CATSDSETEKNIQYF	TGTGCCACCAGTGATTCGGAGACAGAAAAAAACATTCAGTACTTC
TRBV7-9	TRBJ2-1	many	TRBD1	CASSTGQDLYNEQFF	TGTGCCAGCAGCACAGGACAGGACCTCTACAATGAGCAGTTCTTC
TRBV13	TRBJ2-5	few	.	CASSPQGAYQETQYF	TGTGCCAGCAGCCCCCAAGGGGCGTACCAAGAGACCCAGTACTTC
TRBV7-2	TRBJ2-3	few	.	CASSSYQGPDTQYF	TGTGCCAGCAGCTCCTACCAAGGACCAGATACGCAGTATTTT
TRBV7-9	TRBJ1-4	many	.	CASSSTVNEKLFF	TGTGCCAGCAGCTCGACAGTTAATGAAAAACTGTTTTTT
TRBV28	TRBJ2-3	many	.	CASSLVAVSRGTDTQYF	TGTGCCAGCAGTTTAGTAGCGGTTTCAAGGGGCACAGATACGCAGTATTTT
TRBV6-2/TRBV6-3	TRBJ2-1	.	TRBD2	CASSPFTGGLTYNEQFF	TGTGCCAGCAGTCCCTTCACCGGGGGACTAACCTACAATGAGCAGTTCTTC
TRBV12-3/TRBV12-4	TRBJ1-2	.	.	CATGRGVNYGYTF	TGTGCCACCGGTCGGGGGGTTAACTATGGCTACACCTTC
TRBV5-1	TRBJ2-3	many	.	CASSVGQEEDTQYF	TGCGCCAGCAGCGTTGGGCAGGAGGAAGATACGCAGTATTTT